This T cell receptor (beta chain) was identified in a study of blood T cell repertoires in COVID-19. The method was immunoSEQ multiplex PCR; TCRdb's version includes in-frame clones alone and lacks a portion of them. The table includes about 250,000 clones, around 80% detected once. V gave up 5 bases and J gave up 5 bases; unmatched junction bases: 3. The V gene's germline CDR1 is MNHNY and CDR2 SVGAGI (reference sequence). The CDR3 consists of 13 residues. This chain uses TRBV6-6 with TRBJ2-1; 7 nucleotides match TRBD2. Sequencing used peripheral blood. This receptor was taken from a man between 35 and 55 years old with active or convalescent COVID-19. The CDR3 nucleotides read TGTGCCAGCAGTGCTAGCGGAAACAATGAGCAGTTCTTC. Protein: CASSASGNNEQFF.